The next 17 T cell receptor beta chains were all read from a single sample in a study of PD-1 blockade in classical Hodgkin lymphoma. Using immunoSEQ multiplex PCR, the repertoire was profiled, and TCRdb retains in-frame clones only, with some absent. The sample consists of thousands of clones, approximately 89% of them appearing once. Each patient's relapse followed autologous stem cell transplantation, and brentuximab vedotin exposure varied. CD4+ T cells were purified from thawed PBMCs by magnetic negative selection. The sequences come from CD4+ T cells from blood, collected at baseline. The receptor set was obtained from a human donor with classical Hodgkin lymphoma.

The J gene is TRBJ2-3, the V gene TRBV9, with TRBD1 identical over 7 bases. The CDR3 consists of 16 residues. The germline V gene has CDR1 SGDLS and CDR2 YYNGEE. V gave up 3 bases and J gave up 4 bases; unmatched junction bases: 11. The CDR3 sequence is CASSAYLDRVSDTQYF. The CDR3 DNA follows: TGTGCCAGCAGCGCTTACCTCGACAGGGTGTCAGATACGCAGTATTTT.

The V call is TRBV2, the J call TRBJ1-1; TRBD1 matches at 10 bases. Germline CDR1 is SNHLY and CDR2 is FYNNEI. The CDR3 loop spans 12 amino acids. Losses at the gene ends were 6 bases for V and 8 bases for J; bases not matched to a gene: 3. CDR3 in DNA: TGTGCCAGCAGCCCGACAGGGGGCGAAGCTTTCTTT. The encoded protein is CASSPTGGEAFF. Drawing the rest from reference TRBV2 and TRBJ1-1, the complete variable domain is EPEVTQTPSHQVTQMGQEVILRCVPISNHLYFYWYRQILGQKVEFLVSFYNNEISEKSEIFDDQFSVERPDGSNFTLKIRSTKLEDSAMYFCASSPTGGEAFFGQGTRLTVV.

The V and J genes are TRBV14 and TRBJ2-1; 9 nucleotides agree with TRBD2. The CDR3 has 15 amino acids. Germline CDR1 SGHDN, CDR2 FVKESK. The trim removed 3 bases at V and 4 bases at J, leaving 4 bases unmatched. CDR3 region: CASSQEGLAYNEQFF. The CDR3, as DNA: TGTGCCAGCAGCCAGGAGGGACTAGCTTACAATGAGCAGTTCTTC.

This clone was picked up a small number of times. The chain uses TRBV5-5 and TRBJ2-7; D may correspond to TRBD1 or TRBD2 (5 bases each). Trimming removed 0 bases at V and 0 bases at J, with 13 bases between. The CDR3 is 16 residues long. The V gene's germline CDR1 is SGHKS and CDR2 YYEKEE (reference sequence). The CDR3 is CASSLVWDLSSYEQYF. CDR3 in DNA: TGTGCCAGCAGCTTGGTGTGGGACCTTAGCTCCTACGAGCAGTACTTC.

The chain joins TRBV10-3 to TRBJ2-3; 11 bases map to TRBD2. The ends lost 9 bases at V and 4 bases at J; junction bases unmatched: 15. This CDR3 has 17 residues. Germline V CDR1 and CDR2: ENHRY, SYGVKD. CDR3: CAIKRTSGLYGADTQYF. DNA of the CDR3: TGTGCCATTAAACGGACTAGCGGGCTCTATGGGGCAGATACGCAGTATTTT.

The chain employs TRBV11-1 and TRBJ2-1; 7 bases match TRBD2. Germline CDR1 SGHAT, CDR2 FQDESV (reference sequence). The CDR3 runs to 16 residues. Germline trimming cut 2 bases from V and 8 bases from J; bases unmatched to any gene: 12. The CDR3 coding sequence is TGTGCCAGCAGCTTATCGAGGGAGGGCCGCTTGGATGAGCAGTTCTTC. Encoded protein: CASSLSREGRLDEQFF.

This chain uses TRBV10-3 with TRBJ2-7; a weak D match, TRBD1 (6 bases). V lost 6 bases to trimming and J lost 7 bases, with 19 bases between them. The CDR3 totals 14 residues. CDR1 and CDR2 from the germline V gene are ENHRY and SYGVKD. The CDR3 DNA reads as TGTGCCATCAGCACCAGTATTACAGGGCTTGAGCAGTACTTC. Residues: CAISTSITGLEQYF.

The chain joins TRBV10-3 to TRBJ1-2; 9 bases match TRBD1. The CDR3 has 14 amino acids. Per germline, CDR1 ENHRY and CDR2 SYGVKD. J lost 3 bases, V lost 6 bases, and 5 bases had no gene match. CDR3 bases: TGTGCCATCAGCCGACAGGGGGTGCACTATGGCTACACCTTC. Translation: CAISRQGVHYGYTF.

CDR3 in amino acids: CATRVAKRAVDEQYF. In DNA, the CDR3 is TGTGCCACCAGGGTAGCGAAGCGGGCCGTTGACGAGCAGTACTTC. J is TRBJ2-7 and V is TRBV15, with TRBD2 as a possible D gene (6 bases). The V end lost 6 bases, the J end lost 5 bases, and 20 bases lay between the germline ends. CDR3 length: 15 residues. Per the germline V gene, CDR1 is LNHNV and CDR2 is YYDKDF (reference sequence). Combining the CDR3 with reference TRBV15 and TRBJ2-7 gives the whole variable domain DAMVIQNPRYQVTQFGKPVTLSCSQTLNHNVMYWYQQKSSQAPKLLFHYYDKDFNNEADTPDNFQSRRPNTSFCFLDIRSPGLGDTAMYLCATRVAKRAVDEQYFGPGTRLTVT.

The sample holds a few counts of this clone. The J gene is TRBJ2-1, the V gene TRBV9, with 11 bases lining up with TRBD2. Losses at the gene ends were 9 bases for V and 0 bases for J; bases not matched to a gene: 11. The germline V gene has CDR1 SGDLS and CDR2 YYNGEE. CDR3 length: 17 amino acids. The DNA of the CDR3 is TGTGCCATCCTAGTAGCGGGAGGGCCGAGCTCCTACAATGAGCAGTTCTTC. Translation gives CAILVAGGPSSYNEQFF.

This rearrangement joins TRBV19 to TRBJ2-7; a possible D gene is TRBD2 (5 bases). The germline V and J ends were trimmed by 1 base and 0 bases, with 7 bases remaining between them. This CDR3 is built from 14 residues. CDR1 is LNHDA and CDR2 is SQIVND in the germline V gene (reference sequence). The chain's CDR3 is CASSIGGHSYEQYF. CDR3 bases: TGTGCCAGTAGTATAGGCGGGCACTCCTACGAGCAGTACTTC.

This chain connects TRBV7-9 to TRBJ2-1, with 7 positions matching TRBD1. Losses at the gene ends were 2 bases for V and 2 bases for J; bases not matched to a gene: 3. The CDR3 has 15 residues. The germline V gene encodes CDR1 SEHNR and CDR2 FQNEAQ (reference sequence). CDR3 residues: CASSLSQGAYNEQFF. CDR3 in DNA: TGTGCCAGCAGCTTAAGTCAGGGGGCCTACAATGAGCAGTTCTTC. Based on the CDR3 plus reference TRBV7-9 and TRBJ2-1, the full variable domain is DTGVSQNPRHKITKRGQNVTFRCDPISEHNRLYWYRQTLGQGPEFLTYFQNEAQLEKSRLLSDRFSAERPKGSFSTLEIQRTEQGDSAMYLCASSLSQGAYNEQFFGPGTRLTVL.

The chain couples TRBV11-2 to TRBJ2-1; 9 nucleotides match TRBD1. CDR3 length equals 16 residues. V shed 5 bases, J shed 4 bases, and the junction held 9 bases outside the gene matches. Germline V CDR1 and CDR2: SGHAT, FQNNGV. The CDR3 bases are TGTGCCAGCAGCCTGGCCAACAGGGGGCCTTACAATGAGCAGTTCTTC. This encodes CASSLANRGPYNEQFF.

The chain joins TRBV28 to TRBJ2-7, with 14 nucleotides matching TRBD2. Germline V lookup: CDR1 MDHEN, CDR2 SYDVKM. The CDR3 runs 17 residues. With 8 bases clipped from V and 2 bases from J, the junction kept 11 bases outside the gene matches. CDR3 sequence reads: CASWGLAGVYSPYEQYF. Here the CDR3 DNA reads TGTGCCAGCTGGGGACTAGCGGGAGTTTATTCCCCCTACGAGCAGTACTTC.

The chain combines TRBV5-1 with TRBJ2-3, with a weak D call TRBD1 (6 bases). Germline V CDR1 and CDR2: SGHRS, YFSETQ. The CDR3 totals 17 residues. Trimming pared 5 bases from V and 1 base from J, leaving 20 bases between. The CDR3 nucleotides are TGCGCCAGCAGTGTCCCGCTTCAGGGGCACCGCACAGATACGCAGTATTTT. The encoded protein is CASSVPLQGHRTDTQYF.

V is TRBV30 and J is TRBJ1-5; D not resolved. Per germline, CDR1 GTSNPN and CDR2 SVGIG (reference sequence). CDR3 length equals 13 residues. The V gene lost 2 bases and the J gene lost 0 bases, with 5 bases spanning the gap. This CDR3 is CAWSSGSNQPQHF. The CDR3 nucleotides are TGTGCCTGGAGTTCAGGTAGCAATCAGCCCCAGCATTTT.

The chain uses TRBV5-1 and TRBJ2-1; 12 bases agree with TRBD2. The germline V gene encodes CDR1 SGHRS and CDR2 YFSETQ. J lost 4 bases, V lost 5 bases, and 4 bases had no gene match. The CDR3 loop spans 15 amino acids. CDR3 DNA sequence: TGCGCCAGCAGGCACCTAGCGGGAGGGTACAATGAGCAGTTCTTC. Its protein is CASRHLAGGYNEQFF.